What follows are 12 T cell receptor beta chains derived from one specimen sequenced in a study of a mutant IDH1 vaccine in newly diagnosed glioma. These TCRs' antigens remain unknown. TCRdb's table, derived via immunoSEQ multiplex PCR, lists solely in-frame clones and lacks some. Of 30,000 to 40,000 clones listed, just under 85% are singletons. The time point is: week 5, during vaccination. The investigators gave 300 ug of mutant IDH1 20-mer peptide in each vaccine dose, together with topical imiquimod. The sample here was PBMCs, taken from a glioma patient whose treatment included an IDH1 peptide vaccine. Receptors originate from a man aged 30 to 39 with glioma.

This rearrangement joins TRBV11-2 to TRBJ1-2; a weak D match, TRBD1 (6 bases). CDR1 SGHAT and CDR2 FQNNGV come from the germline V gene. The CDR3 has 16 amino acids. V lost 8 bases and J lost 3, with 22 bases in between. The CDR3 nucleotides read TGTGCCAGCGTCGCTAATCGGGGGCGCGAGGACTATGGCTACACCTTC. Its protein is CASVANRGREDYGYTF.

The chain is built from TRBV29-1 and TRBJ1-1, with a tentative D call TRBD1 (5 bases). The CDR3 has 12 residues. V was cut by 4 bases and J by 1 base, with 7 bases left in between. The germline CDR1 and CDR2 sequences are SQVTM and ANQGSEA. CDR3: CSVVGANTEAFF. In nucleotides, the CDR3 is TGCAGCGTTGTAGGGGCGAACACTGAAGCTTTCTTT.

The CDR3, as DNA: TGTGCCAGCAGCGCAACACATTTGGGGGACGACGAGCAGTACTTC. Encoded protein: CASSATHLGDDEQYF. The rearrangement joins TRBV5-6 to TRBJ2-7, with D perhaps being TRBD1 or TRBD2 (5 bases each). The V end lost 4 bases, the J end lost 5 bases, and 19 bases lay between the germline ends. Germline-derived CDR1 and CDR2 are SGHDT and YYEEEE. The CDR3 is made up of 15 amino acids.

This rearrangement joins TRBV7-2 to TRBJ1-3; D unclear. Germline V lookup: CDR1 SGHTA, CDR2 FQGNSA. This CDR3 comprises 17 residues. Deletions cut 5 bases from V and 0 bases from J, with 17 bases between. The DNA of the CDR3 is TGTGCCAGCAGCCCAAGGCCGACACAGAGCTCTGGAAACACCATATATTTT. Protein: CASSPRPTQSSGNTIYF.

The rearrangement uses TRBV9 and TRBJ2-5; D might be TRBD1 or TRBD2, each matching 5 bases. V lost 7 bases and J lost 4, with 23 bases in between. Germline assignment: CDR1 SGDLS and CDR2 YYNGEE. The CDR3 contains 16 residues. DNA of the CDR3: TGTGCCAGCGGAGTGGGGGAGCGGACCCAGAGAGAGACCCAGTACTTC. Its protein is CASGVGERTQRETQYF. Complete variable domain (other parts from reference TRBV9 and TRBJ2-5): DSGVTQTPKHLITATGQRVTLRCSPRSGDLSVYWYQQSLDQGLQFLIQYYNGEERAKGNILERFSAQQFPDLHSELNLSSLELGDSALYFCASGVGERTQRETQYFGPGTRLLVL.

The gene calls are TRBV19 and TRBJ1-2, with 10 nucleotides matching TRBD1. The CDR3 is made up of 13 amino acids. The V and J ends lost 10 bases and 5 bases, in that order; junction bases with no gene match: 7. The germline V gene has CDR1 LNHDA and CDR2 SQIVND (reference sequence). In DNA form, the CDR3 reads TGTGCCACCGAGGACAGGGGGATATATGGCTACACCTTC. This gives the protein CATEDRGIYGYTF.

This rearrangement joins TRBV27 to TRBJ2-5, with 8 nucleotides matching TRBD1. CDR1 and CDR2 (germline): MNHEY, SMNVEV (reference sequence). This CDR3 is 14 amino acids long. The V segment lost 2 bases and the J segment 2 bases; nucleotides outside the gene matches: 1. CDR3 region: CASSLDRGQETQYF. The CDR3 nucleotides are TGTGCCAGCAGTTTAGACAGGGGACAAGAGACCCAGTACTTC.

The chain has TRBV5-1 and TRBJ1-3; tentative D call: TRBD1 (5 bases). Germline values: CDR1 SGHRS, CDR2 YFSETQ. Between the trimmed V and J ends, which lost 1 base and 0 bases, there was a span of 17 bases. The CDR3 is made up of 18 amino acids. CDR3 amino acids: CASSLNLREGTSGNTIYF. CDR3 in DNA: TGCGCCAGCAGCTTGAATCTTAGGGAGGGGACCTCTGGAAACACCATATATTTT.

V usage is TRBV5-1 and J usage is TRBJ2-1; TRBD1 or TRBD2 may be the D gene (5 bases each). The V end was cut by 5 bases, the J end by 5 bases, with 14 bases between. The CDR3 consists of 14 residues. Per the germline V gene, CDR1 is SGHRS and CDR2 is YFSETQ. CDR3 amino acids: CASRAGTSNNEQFF. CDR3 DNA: TGCGCCAGCAGAGCCGGGACCAGTAACAATGAGCAGTTCTTC.

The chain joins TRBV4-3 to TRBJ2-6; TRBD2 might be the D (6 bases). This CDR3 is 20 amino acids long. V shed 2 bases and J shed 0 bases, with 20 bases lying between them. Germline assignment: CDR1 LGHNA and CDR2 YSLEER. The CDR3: CASSQFGAGTAYSGANVLTF. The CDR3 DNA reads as TGCGCCAGCAGCCAATTTGGTGCGGGGACGGCATACTCTGGGGCCAACGTCCTGACTTTC.

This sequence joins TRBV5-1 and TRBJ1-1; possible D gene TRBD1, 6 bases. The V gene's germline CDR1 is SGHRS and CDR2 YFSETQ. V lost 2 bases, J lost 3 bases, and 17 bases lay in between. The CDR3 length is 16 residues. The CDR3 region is CASSLIPGAGDTEAFF. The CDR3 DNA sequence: TGCGCCAGCAGCTTAATACCAGGGGCGGGAGACACTGAAGCTTTCTTT. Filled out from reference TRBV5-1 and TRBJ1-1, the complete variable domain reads KAGVTQTPRYLIKTRGQQVTLSCSPISGHRSVSWYQQTPGQGLQFLFEYFSETQRNKGNFPGRFSGRQFSNSRSEMNVSTLELGDSALYLCASSLIPGAGDTEAFFGQGTRLTVV.

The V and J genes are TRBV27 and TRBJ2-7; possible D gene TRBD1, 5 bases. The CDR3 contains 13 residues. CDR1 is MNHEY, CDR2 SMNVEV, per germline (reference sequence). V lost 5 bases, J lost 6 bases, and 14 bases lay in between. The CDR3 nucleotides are TGTGCCAGCAGTGTAACCCAGGGTGGCGAGCAGTACTTC. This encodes CASSVTQGGEQYF.